A selection of T cell receptor beta chains follows, all from one sample in a study of regulatory T cells in long-lasting Graves disease. TCRdb re-called the multiplex PCR reads with MiXCR, one entry per CDR3 protein. The data contain approximately 460,000 distinct CDR3 sequences, roughly 17% of them singletons. This same sample was also taken into another study, of T cells in Graves' hyperthyroidism and ophthalmopathy.

Source: peripheral blood mononuclear cells (PBMCs), taken at new diagnosis, from a patient treated with antithyroid drugs. The receptor source for this set is a woman in her 30s with Graves disease. The CDR3 runs from the conserved cysteine through the conserved F or W. Fields, in order: D gene, V gene, clone size, J gene, CDR3 protein, CDR3 DNA. A D gene is named only where the DNA matches it firmly. Size is stated for part of the rows, as once, few or many counts, or as a class when the clone is expanded.

D gene: .
V gene: TRBV5-1
clone size: .
J gene: TRBJ1-6
CDR3 protein: CASSLGDDNSPLHF
CDR3 DNA: TGCGCCAGCAGCTTAGGGGACGATAATTCACCCCTCCACTTT

D gene: TRBD2
V gene: TRBV3-1
clone size: many
J gene: TRBJ2-7
CDR3 protein: CASSQGGRTTEQYF
CDR3 DNA: TGTGCCAGCAGCCAAGGCGGGAGGACCACCGAGCAGTACTTC

D gene: TRBD1
V gene: TRBV6-2/TRBV6-3
clone size: few
J gene: TRBJ1-3
CDR3 protein: CASKGQSGTIYF
CDR3 DNA: TGTGCCAGCAAGGGACAGAGCGGCACCATATATTTT

D gene: TRBD1
V gene: TRBV2
clone size: many
J gene: TRBJ2-7
CDR3 protein: CASSPDRGRLYEQYF
CDR3 DNA: TGTGCCAGCAGCCCTGACAGGGGGCGATTGTACGAGCAGTACTTC

D gene: .
V gene: TRBV20-1
clone size: few
J gene: TRBJ2-1
CDR3 protein: CSARDLSRLYNEQFF
CDR3 DNA: TGCAGTGCTAGAGATCTAAGTAGGCTCTACAATGAGCAGTTCTTC

D gene: .
V gene: TRBV10-3
clone size: many
J gene: TRBJ2-1
CDR3 protein: CAIKVSGVNEQFF
CDR3 DNA: TGTGCCATCAAAGTTTCTGGGGTCAATGAGCAGTTCTTC

D gene: .
V gene: TRBV28
clone size: many
J gene: TRBJ2-5
CDR3 protein: CASSGEEAGNQETQYF
CDR3 DNA: TGTGCCAGCAGTGGGGAGGAAGCGGGTAACCAAGAGACCCAGTACTTC

D gene: TRBD2
V gene: TRBV20-1
clone size: .
J gene: TRBJ2-7
CDR3 protein: CSAVAGGSYEQYF
CDR3 DNA: TGCAGTGCCGTAGCGGGGGGATCCTACGAGCAGTACTTC

D gene: .
V gene: TRBV6-1
clone size: many
J gene: TRBJ1-1
CDR3 protein: CASRDPGGGSTEAFF
CDR3 DNA: TGTGCCAGCAGGGACCCAGGAGGGGGGTCCACTGAAGCTTTCTTT

D gene: TRBD1
V gene: TRBV6-1
clone size: once
J gene: TRBJ2-5
CDR3 protein: CASSPDRGLQETQYF
CDR3 DNA: TGTGCCAGCTCACCGGACAGGGGGTTACAAGAGACCCAGTACTTC

D gene: .
V gene: TRBV19
clone size: many
J gene: TRBJ2-7
CDR3 protein: CASSMVVRQDSTYEQYF
CDR3 DNA: TGTGCCAGTAGTATGGTGGTGCGGCAGGACTCAACCTACGAGCAGTACTTC

D gene: TRBD1
V gene: TRBV28
clone size: many
J gene: TRBJ1-5
CDR3 protein: CASSFLGWGQEDNQPQHF
CDR3 DNA: TGTGCCAGCAGTTTCTTAGGATGGGGACAGGAGGACAATCAGCCCCAGCATTTT

D gene: .
V gene: TRBV6-2/TRBV6-3
clone size: many
J gene: TRBJ1-1
CDR3 protein: CASSYSSARKNTEAFF
CDR3 DNA: TGTGCCAGCAGTTACTCGAGTGCGCGGAAGAACACTGAAGCTTTCTTT

D gene: .
V gene: TRBV2
clone size: .
J gene: TRBJ2-2
CDR3 protein: CASSSSTNTGELFF
CDR3 DNA: TGTGCCAGTTCTTCCAGTACGAACACCGGGGAGCTGTTTTTT

D gene: .
V gene: TRBV5-1
clone size: few
J gene: TRBJ1-4
CDR3 protein: CASSIDGEPGEKLFF
CDR3 DNA: TGCGCCAGCAGCATCGACGGGGAGCCCGGTGAAAAACTGTTTTTT

D gene: TRBD1
V gene: TRBV19
clone size: many
J gene: TRBJ2-7
CDR3 protein: CASSINRGQAAYEQYF
CDR3 DNA: TGTGCCAGTAGTATCAATCGCGGACAGGCCGCCTACGAGCAGTACTTC

D gene: .
V gene: TRBV4-3
clone size: few
J gene: TRBJ2-5
CDR3 protein: CASSHLQGDGETQYF
CDR3 DNA: TGCGCCAGCAGCCACCTCCAGGGCGACGGGGAGACCCAGTACTTC

D gene: TRBD1
V gene: TRBV28
clone size: .
J gene: TRBJ2-7
CDR3 protein: CASWDRVREQYF
CDR3 DNA: TGTGCCAGCTGGGACAGGGTGAGGGAGCAGTACTTC

D gene: .
V gene: TRBV4-3
clone size: .
J gene: TRBJ2-7
CDR3 protein: CASSQELSSYEQYF
CDR3 DNA: TGCGCCAGCAGCCAAGAATTAAGCTCCTACGAGCAGTACTTC

D gene: TRBD2
V gene: TRBV18
clone size: many
J gene: TRBJ2-1
CDR3 protein: CASSATSGTYNEQFF
CDR3 DNA: TGTGCCAGCTCAGCGACTAGCGGAACTTACAATGAGCAGTTCTTC

D gene: TRBD1
V gene: TRBV6-2/TRBV6-3
clone size: few
J gene: TRBJ2-1
CDR3 protein: CASRFTGGNEQFF
CDR3 DNA: TGTGCCAGCAGATTCACAGGGGGCAATGAGCAGTTCTTC

D gene: .
V gene: TRBV20-1
clone size: .
J gene: TRBJ1-2
CDR3 protein: CSARDVAAGGYTF
CDR3 DNA: TGCAGTGCTAGAGATGTGGCCGCTGGAGGCTACACCTTC

D gene: .
V gene: TRBV7-3
clone size: .
J gene: TRBJ2-2
CDR3 protein: CASSLQAPGELFF
CDR3 DNA: TGTGCCAGCAGCTTACAAGCGCCCGGGGAGCTGTTTTTT

D gene: .
V gene: TRBV6-1
clone size: many
J gene: TRBJ1-1
CDR3 protein: CASSDEGSRTEAFF
CDR3 DNA: TGTGCCAGCAGTGACGAGGGGAGCAGGACTGAAGCTTTCTTT

D gene: .
V gene: TRBV6-2/TRBV6-3
clone size: many
J gene: TRBJ2-5
CDR3 protein: CASTEGSGETQYF
CDR3 DNA: TGTGCCAGCACCGAGGGGAGCGGGGAGACCCAGTACTTC

D gene: .
V gene: TRBV29-1
clone size: few
J gene: TRBJ1-1
CDR3 protein: CSVDGGVTGTTEAFF
CDR3 DNA: TGCAGCGTTGACGGGGGGGTCACCGGGACCACTGAAGCTTTCTTT

D gene: TRBD1
V gene: TRBV6-1
clone size: many
J gene: TRBJ1-4
CDR3 protein: CASSGQGKIEKLFF
CDR3 DNA: TGTGCCAGCAGTGGACAGGGGAAAATTGAAAAACTGTTTTTT

D gene: .
V gene: TRBV12-3/TRBV12-4
clone size: many
J gene: TRBJ2-7
CDR3 protein: CASSLLAYEQYF
CDR3 DNA: TGTGCCAGCAGTTTACTGGCCTACGAGCAGTACTTC

D gene: TRBD1
V gene: TRBV28
clone size: .
J gene: TRBJ1-2
CDR3 protein: CASNQGTDYGYTF
CDR3 DNA: TGTGCCAGCAATCAGGGGACAGACTATGGCTACACCTTC

D gene: .
V gene: TRBV4-1
clone size: few
J gene: TRBJ1-1
CDR3 protein: CASSQGVLFTEAFF
CDR3 DNA: TGCGCCAGCAGCCAAGGGGTACTTTTCACTGAAGCTTTCTTT

D gene: TRBD2
V gene: TRBV15
clone size: .
J gene: TRBJ2-7
CDR3 protein: CATSSPQLADYEQYF
CDR3 DNA: TGTGCCACCAGCAGCCCCCAGCTAGCGGACTACGAGCAGTACTTC

D gene: TRBD2
V gene: TRBV20-1
clone size: .
J gene: TRBJ2-3
CDR3 protein: CSAPRGPGLVPTDTQYF
CDR3 DNA: TGCAGTGCCCCCCGTGGACCGGGACTAGTCCCCACAGATACGCAGTATTTT

D gene: TRBD1
V gene: TRBV18
clone size: many
J gene: TRBJ2-7
CDR3 protein: CASSPQGAHEQYF
CDR3 DNA: TGTGCCAGCTCACCACAGGGGGCCCACGAGCAGTACTTC

D gene: TRBD2
V gene: TRBV20-1
clone size: few
J gene: TRBJ2-7
CDR3 protein: CSAPPAGAYEQYF
CDR3 DNA: TGCAGTGCTCCACCCGCGGGGGCCTACGAGCAGTACTTC

D gene: TRBD2
V gene: TRBV7-9
clone size: .
J gene: TRBJ2-5
CDR3 protein: CASTDRGLAGGPETQYF
CDR3 DNA: TGTGCCAGCACCGACAGGGGGCTAGCGGGAGGGCCGGAGACCCAGTACTTC

D gene: TRBD1
V gene: TRBV7-9
clone size: few
J gene: TRBJ1-2
CDR3 protein: CASSYGDRVITWGYTF
CDR3 DNA: TGTGCCAGCAGTTATGGGGACAGGGTTATTACGTGGGGCTACACCTTC

D gene: TRBD1
V gene: TRBV29-1
clone size: .
J gene: TRBJ2-1
CDR3 protein: CSALDRVLHNEQFF
CDR3 DNA: TGCAGCGCCCTTGACAGGGTTCTCCACAATGAGCAGTTCTTC

D gene: TRBD2
V gene: TRBV6-5
clone size: many
J gene: TRBJ2-1
CDR3 protein: CASSYSEGLAYNEQFF
CDR3 DNA: TGTGCCAGCAGTTACTCGGAGGGACTAGCCTACAATGAGCAGTTCTTC

D gene: TRBD1
V gene: TRBV7-9
clone size: .
J gene: TRBJ2-1
CDR3 protein: CASSKVPGQGTYNEQFF
CDR3 DNA: TGTGCCAGCAGCAAGGTTCCGGGACAGGGGACCTACAATGAGCAGTTCTTC

D gene: .
V gene: TRBV19
clone size: many
J gene: TRBJ1-1
CDR3 protein: CASRGELSNTEAFF
CDR3 DNA: TGTGCCAGCCGAGGAGAACTTTCGAACACTGAAGCTTTCTTT